This TCR beta chain was obtained from a study of tumor-infiltrating lymphocytes in localized non-small cell lung cancer. General study points: T-cell fraction did not differ between immunotypes IM1 and IM2.

Comments on this clone: The target antigen is unknown.

The germline gives CDR1 SGHTA, CDR2 FQGNSA. Trimming cost V 6 bases and J 11 bases, with 19 bases left between them. CDR3 length equals 13 residues. Libraries were prepared by immunoSEQ multiplex PCR; TCRdb keeps only in-frame clonotypes and omits some of them. The table has about 8,400 clones, roughly 80% seen once. The sample taken for sequencing was uninvolved lung tissue not adjacent to the tumor. V gene TRBV7-2 combines with J gene TRBJ1-1; D unresolved. This TCR was recovered from a human donor with non-small cell lung cancer. The CDR3 bases are TGTGCCAGCAGATCCGGCCCAGGCGTCGAGGCTTTCTTT. Protein sequence: CASRSGPGVEAFF.